This T cell receptor beta chain derives from a study of tumor-infiltrating lymphocytes in primary liver carcinoma. Study-level information: Yields of productive TCRbeta reads ranged from roughly 3.5 to 7.5 million per sample and were similar across tissue types. Notes on the study in general: Tumors significantly exceeded blood in top-250-clone fraction (p = 0.039).

The CDR3 sequence is 15 residues long. The germline V gene has CDR1 SGHRS and CDR2 YFSETQ. Making TCR beta cDNA involved 400 to 600 ng total RNA and a constant-region primer. What produced the TCR beta libraries was three nested multiplex PCR rounds using slightly modified ARM-PCR. TRBV1-TRBV30 forward primers and a C-beta reverse primer were used in the first two PCR rounds, which each ran for 9 to 10 cycles. One entry per CDR3 protein, called by TCRdb with MiXCR from the multiplex PCR reads. This table has tens of thousands of distinct CDR3 sequences, roughly 80% appearing once. A remark on this clonotype: No antigen is known for it. A read error may produce the germline difference seen at one junction end.

RNA and DNA were co-extracted from roughly 20-30 mg of unsorted bulk tissue. The sequenced material came from tumor-adjacent normal liver tissue. The J gene is TRBJ1-2, the V gene TRBV5-1, with D possibly being TRBD1 (5 bases). The sequence was obtained from a man in his forties with primary liver carcinoma and hepatitis B virus infection. CDR3 nucleotide sequence: TGCGCCAGCAGCTTGGAGAGGGTCACGGGGGGTGGCTACGCCTTC. It specifies CASSLERVTGGGYAF.